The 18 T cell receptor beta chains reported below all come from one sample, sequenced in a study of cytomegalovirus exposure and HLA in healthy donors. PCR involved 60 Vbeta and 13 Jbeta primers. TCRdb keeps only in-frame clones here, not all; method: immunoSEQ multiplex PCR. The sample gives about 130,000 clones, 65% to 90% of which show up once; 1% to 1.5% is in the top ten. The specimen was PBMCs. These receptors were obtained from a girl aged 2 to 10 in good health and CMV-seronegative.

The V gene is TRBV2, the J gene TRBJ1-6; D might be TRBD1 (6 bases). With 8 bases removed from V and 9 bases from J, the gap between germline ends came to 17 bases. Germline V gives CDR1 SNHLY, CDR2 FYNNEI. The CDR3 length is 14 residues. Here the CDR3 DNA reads TGTGCCAGCGGAACAGGGTTTACGACTTCACCCCTCCACTTT. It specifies CASGTGFTTSPLHF.

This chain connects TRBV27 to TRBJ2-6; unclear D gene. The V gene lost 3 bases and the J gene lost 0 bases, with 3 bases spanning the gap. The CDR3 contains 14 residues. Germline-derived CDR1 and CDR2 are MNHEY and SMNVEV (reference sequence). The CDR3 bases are TGTGCCAGCAGTTTCGTCTCTGGGGCCAACGTCCTGACTTTC. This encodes CASSFVSGANVLTF.

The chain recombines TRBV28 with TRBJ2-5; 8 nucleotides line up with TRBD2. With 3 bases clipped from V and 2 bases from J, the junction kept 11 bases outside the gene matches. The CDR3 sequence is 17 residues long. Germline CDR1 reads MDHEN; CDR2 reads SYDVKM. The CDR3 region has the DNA TGTGCCAGCAGTTTTGCGGTTGCTAGCGGGTTTCAAGAGACCCAGTACTTC. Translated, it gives CASSFAVASGFQETQYF.

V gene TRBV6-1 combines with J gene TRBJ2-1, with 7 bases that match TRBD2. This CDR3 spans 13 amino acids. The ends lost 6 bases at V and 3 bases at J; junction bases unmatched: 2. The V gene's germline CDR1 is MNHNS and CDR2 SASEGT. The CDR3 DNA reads TGTGCCAGCAGGCCTAGCGGCTACAATGAGCAGTTCTTC. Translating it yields CASRPSGYNEQFF.

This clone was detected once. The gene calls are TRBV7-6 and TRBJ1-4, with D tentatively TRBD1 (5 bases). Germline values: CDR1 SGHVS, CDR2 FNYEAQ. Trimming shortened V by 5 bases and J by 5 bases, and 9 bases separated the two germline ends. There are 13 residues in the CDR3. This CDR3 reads CASSPGLNEKLFF. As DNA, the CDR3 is TGTGCCAGCAGCCCGGGACTCAATGAAAAACTGTTTTTT.

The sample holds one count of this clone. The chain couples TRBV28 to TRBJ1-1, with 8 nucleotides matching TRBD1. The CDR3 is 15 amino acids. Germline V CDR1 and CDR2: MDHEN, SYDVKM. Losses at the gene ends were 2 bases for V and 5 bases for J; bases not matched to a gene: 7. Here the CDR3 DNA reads TGTGCCAGCAGTTTAGGGAGGACAGGGAAAACTGAAGCTTTCTTT. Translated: CASSLGRTGKTEAFF.

The chain's CDR3 is CASSQDNWGGGETQYF. In DNA, the CDR3 is TGCGCCAGCAGCCAAGATAATTGGGGCGGGGGGGAGACCCAGTACTTC. The chain is built from TRBV4-3 and TRBJ2-5; 8 bases match TRBD2. CDR3 length: 16 amino acids. Per the germline V gene, CDR1 is LGHNA and CDR2 is YSLEER. The V gene end was trimmed by 0 bases and the J gene end by 5 bases; junction bases not matched to a gene: 8.

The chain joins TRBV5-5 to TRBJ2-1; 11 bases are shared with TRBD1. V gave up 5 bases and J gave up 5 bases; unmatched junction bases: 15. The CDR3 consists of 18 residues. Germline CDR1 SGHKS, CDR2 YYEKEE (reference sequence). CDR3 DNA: TGTGCCAGCAGTCCCTTGGGTATAGGACAGGGGGCAAACAATGAGCAGTTCTTC. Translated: CASSPLGIGQGANNEQFF. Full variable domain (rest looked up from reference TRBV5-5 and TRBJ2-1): DAGVTQSPTHLIKTRGQQVTLRCSPISGHKSVSWYQQVLGQGPQFIFQYYEKEERGRGNFPDRFSARQFPNYSSELNVNALLLGDSALYLCASSPLGIGQGANNEQFFGPGTRLTVL.

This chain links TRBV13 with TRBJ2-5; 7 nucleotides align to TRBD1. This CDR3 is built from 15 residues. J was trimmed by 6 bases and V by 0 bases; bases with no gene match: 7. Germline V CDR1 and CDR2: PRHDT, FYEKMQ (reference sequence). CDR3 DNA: TGTGCCAGCAGCTTAGGCGCAGGGGGTGGACAGACCCAGTACTTC. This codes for CASSLGAGGGQTQYF.

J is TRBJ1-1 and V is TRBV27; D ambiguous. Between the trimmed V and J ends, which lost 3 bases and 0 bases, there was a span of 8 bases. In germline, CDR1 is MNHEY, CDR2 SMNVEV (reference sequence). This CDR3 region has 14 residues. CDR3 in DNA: TGTGCCAGCAGTTTTGGAGAAATGAACACTGAAGCTTTCTTT. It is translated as CASSFGEMNTEAFF.

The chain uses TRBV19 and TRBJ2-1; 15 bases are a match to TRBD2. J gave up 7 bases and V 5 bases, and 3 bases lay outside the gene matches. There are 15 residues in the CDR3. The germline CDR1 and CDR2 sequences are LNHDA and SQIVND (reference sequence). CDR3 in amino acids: CASSPGLAGGNEQFF. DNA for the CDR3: TGTGCCAGTAGTCCCGGACTAGCGGGAGGGAATGAGCAGTTCTTC.

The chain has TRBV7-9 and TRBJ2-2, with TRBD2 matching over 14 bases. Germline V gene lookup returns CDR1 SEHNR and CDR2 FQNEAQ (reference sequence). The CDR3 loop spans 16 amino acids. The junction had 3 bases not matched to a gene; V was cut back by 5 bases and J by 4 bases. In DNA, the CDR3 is TGTGCCAGCAGCCAGACTAGCGGGGGGGCCACCGGGGAGCTGTTTTTT. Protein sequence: CASSQTSGGATGELFF.

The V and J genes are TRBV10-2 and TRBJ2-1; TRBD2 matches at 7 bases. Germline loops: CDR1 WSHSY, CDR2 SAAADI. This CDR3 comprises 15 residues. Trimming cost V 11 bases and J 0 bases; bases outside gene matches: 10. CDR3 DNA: TGCGCCTCATGGCCCGGGAGGAGCTCCTACAATGAGCAGTTCTTC. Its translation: CASWPGRSSYNEQFF.

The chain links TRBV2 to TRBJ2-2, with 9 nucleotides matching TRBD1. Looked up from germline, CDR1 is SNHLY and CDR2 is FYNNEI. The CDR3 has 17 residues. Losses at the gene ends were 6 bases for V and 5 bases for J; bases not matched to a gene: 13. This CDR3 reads CASSQGTGFYWTGELFF. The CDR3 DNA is TGTGCCAGCAGCCAAGGGACAGGGTTTTATTGGACCGGGGAGCTGTTTTTT.

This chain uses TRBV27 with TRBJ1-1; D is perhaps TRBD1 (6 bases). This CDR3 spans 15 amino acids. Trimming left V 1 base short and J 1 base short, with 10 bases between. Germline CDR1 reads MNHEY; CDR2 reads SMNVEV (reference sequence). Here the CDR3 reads CASSLWQGTNTEAFF. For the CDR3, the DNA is TGTGCCAGCAGTTTATGGCAGGGGACGAACACTGAAGCTTTCTTT.

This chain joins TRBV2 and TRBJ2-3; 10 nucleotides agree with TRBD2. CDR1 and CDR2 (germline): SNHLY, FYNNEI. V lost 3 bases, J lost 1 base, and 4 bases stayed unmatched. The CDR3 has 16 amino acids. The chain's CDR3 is CASSDGLAGGTDTQYF. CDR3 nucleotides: TGTGCCAGCAGTGATGGTCTAGCGGGGGGCACAGATACGCAGTATTTT. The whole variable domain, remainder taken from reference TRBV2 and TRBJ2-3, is EPEVTQTPSHQVTQMGQEVILRCVPISNHLYFYWYRQILGQKVEFLVSFYNNEISEKSEIFDDQFSVERPDGSNFTLKIRSTKLEDSAMYFCASSDGLAGGTDTQYFGPGTRLTVL.

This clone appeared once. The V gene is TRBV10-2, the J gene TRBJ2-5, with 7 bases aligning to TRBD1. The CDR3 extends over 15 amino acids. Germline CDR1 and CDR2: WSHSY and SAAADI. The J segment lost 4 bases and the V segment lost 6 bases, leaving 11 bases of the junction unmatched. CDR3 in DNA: TGCGCCAGCAGACGGACGACAGGGTTTTTAGAGACCCAGTACTTC. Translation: CASRRTTGFLETQYF.

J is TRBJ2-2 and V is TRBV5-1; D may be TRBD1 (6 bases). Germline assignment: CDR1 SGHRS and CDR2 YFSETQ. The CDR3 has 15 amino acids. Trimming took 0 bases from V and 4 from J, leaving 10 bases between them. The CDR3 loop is CASSLGGRGTGELFF. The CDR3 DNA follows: TGCGCCAGCAGCTTGGGGGGGCGCGGCACCGGGGAGCTGTTTTTT. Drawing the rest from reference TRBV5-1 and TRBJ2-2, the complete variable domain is KAGVTQTPRYLIKTRGQQVTLSCSPISGHRSVSWYQQTPGQGLQFLFEYFSETQRNKGNFPGRFSGRQFSNSRSEMNVSTLELGDSALYLCASSLGGRGTGELFFGEGSRLTVL.